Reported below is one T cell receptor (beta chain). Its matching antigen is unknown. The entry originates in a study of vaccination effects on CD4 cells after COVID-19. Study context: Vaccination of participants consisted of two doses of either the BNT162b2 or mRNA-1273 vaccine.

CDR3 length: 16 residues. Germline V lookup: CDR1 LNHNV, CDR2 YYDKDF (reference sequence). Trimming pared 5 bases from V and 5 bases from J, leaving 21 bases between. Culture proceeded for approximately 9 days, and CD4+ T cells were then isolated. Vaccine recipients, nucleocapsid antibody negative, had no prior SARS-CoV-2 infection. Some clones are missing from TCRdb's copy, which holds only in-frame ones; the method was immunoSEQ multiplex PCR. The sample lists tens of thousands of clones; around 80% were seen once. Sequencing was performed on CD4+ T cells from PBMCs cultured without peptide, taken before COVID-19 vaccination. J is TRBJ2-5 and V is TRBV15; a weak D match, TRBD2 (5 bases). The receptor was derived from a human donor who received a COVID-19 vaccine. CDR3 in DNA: TGTGCCACCAGCCCCCGAAACGACTATAGAACGGAGACCCAGTACTTC. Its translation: CATSPRNDYRTETQYF.